This note documents a single T cell receptor (beta chain) sequence. Its specificity is not known. Other DNA sequences from this sample encode an identical CDR3 as well. These data originate in a study of T cell responses to AZD1222 COVID-19 vaccine. General study results and limits: Without day 14 samples, only post-peak T cell repertoires were studied.

Clones were sequenced by immunoSEQ multiplex PCR, and TCRdb holds only the in-frame ones, with some missing. The sample has 100,000 to 130,000 clones; 80% to 95% are singletons. In germline, CDR1 is MDHEN, CDR2 SYDVKM. This CDR3 is built from 14 residues. V shed 3 bases and J shed 0 bases, with 8 bases lying between them. The gene calls are TRBV28 and TRBJ1-1, with D tentatively TRBD1 (5 bases). The TCR sequence derives from an adult who received the AZD1222 COVID-19 vaccine. The material sequenced was peripheral blood, taken 28 days after the second AZD1222 dose. CDR3 in amino acids: CASSFGGLNTEAFF. The DNA of the CDR3 is TGTGCCAGCAGTTTTGGGGGGTTGAACACTGAAGCTTTCTTT.